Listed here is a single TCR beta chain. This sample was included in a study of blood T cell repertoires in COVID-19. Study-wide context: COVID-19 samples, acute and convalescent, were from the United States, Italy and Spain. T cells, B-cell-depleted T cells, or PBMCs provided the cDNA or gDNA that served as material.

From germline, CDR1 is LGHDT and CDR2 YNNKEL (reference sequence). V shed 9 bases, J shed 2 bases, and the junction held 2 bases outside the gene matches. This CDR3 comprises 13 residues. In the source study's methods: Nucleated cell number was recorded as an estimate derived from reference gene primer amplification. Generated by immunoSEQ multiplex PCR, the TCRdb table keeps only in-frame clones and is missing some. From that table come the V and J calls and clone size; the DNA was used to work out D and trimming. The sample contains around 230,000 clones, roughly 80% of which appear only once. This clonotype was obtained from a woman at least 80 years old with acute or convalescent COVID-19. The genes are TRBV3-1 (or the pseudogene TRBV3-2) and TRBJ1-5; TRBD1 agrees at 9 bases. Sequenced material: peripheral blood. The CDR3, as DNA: TGTGCCAGTACAGGGGGCCGCAATCAGCCCCAGCATTTT. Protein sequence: CASTGGRNQPQHF.